This section outlines one T cell receptor (beta chain) sequence together with its context. Antigen: not known. TCRdb's copy holds only in-frame clones and misses some; the assay was immunoSEQ multiplex PCR. The data show more than 2 million clones, 85% to 95% seen once. These data originate in a study of shared clonotypes between healthy human individuals. Naive CD45RA+ and memory CD45RA-negative subsets were split from CD4+ cells. CDR3 length equals 17 residues. Germline CDR1 is SGHTA and CDR2 is FQGNSA. The trim removed 4 bases at V and 7 bases at J, leaving 14 bases unmatched. Study-level points and caveats: Non-shared clonotypes were found to have lower generation probabilities than the clonotypes that were shared by all four of the sorted-subset donors. Incomplete sequencing of sorted subsets was indicated by rarefaction despite large depth.

This rearrangement joins TRBV7-2 to TRBJ1-3; 9 bases are a match to TRBD1. The specimen was naive CD4+ T cells sorted from blood. The subset here: CD45RA+ positively selected. This TCR came from a man between 18 and 35 years old in good health. CDR3 nucleotide sequence: TGTGCCAGCAGCTACCGGGACAGGGCGACATGGTCGAACACCATATATTTT. Its translation: CASSYRDRATWSNTIYF.